This T cell receptor (beta chain) was recovered during a study of blood T cell repertoires in COVID-19 (TCRdb year 2020). A note on the overall study: The collaborator samples originated in the United States, Italy and Spain and spanned the acute and convalescent phases of COVID-19. The material from the prospective study consisted of cDNA or gDNA derived from T cells, B-cell-depleted T cells, or PBMCs. Subjects who had been exposed to COVID-19, were actively infected with it, or had recovered from it provided the deeply sampled blood TCRbeta repertoires that made up the dataset. A freely available public database, intended as a resource for researchers studying the immune response to SARS-CoV-2, is where the repertoires were released. Samples were obtained from the ongoing ImmuneRACE study (first 160 participants) and from 1,254 subjects provided by 6 global collaborators. Nearly every sample came with metadata listing a de-identified subject ID, COVID-19 status, age in years and sex. HLA class I and class II types, where available, came from metadata supplied by the sample provider rather than from assay-based typing. What the research found in general, with its limitations: The amount of clinical and demographic metadata varied by source and participant and was provided uncurated.

TCRbeta CDR3 regions were amplified from genomic DNA by means of the immunoSEQ Assay, a bias-controlled multiplex PCR. In the source study's methods: The number of nucleated cells in each sample was estimated from the amplification of reference gene primers within the assay. Sequence reads were collapsed and filtered to measure the absolute abundance of every unique TCRbeta CDR3 rearrangement. Productive Simpson clonality was computed per sample as the square root of Simpson's diversity index over productive rearrangements. This immuneACCESS table, as held by TCRdb, lists in-frame sequences with V and J called but not all clones. Of the missing ones, under half trace to an unresolved V gene in checked studies; the others have no known cause. That table furnishes V, J and clone size, whereas the DNA furnished D and trimming. Within this sample are under 400,000 clones, with roughly 90% of them counted one time only. The top ten clonotypes cover under 3.5% of the sample.

A note on this clone: It lacks a known antigen. Per-nucleotide qualities are absent, and no much larger clonotype sits a single base away.

One collaborating source in Seattle enrolled patients while the patients were actively infected and followed the patients over time throughout the course of disease. Whole blood was collected in K2EDTA tubes by collaborating institutions according to the institutions' own protocols. Collaborator samples were shipped for TCRbeta analysis as frozen whole blood, isolated PBMCs, or DNA extracted from either sample type. This TCR was recovered from a woman in her 30s with COVID-19, enrolled during active disease. The sample taken for sequencing was peripheral blood.

The nucleotide sequence reads TGTGCCATCAGTGAGCCCCGACAGGGGGGAGAGGGCAATCAGCCCCAGCATTTT. The encoded protein is CAISEPRQGGEGNQPQHF. The rearrangement joined TRBV10-3 to TRBJ1-5, and 9 junction bases match TRBD1. The CDR3 covers 18 residues, taking in both the cysteine and the phenylalanine. Of all the DNA, just the CDR3 is kept, 54 bases in frame from base 1. V loses 2 bases at its end and J loses 2 bases; junction bases beyond the gene matches: 10. The germline V gene yields ENHRY for CDR1 and SYGVKD for CDR2.